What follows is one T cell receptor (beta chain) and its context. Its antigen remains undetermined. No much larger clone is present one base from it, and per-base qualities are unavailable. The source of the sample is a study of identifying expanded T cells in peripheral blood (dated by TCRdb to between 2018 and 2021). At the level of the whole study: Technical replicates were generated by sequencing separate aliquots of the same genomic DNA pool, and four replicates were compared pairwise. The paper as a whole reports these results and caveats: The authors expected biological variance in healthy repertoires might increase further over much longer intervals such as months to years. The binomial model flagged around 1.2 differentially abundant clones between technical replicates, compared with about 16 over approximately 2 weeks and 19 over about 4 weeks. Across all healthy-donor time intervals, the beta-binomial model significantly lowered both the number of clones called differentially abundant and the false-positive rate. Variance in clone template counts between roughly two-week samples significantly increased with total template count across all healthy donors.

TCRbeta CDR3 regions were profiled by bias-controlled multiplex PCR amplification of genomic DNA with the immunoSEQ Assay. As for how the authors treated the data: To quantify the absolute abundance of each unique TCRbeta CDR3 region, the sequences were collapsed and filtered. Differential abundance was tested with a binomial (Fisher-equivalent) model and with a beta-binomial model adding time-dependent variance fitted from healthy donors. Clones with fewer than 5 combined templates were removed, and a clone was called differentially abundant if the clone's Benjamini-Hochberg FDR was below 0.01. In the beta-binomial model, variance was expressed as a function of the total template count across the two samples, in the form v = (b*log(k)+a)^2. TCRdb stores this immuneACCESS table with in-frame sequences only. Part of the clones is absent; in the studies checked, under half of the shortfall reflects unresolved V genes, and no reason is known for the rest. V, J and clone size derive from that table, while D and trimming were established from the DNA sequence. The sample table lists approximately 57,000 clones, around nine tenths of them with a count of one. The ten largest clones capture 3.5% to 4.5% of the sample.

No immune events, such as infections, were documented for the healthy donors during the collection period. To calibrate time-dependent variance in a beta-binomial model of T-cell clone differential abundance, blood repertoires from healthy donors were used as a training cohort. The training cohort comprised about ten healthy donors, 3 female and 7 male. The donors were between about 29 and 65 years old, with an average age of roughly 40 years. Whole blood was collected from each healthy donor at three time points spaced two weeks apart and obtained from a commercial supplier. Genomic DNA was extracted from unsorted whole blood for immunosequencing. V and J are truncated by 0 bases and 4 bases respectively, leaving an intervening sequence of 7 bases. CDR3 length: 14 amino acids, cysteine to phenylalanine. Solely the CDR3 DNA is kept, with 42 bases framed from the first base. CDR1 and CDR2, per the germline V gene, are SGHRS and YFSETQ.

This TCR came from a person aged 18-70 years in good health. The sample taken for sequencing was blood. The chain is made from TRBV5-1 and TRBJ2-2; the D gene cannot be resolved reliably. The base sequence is TGCGCCAGCAGCTTGGTGGCTACCACCGGGGAGCTGTTTTTT. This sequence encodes CASSLVATTGELFF.